A single sample is the source of the 18 T cell receptor beta chains below, sequenced in a study of blood T cell repertoires in COVID-19. This table comes from immunoSEQ multiplex PCR, and its TCRdb copy is limited to in-frame clones, with some not included. The table lists 300,000 or so clones, 86% of them singletons. Sequencing was performed on peripheral blood. The receptors here all came from a woman aged 50 to 60 with acute or convalescent COVID-19.

A single count supports this clone. The CDR3 spells CASSLALGEAYPDTQYF. The CDR3 coding sequence is TGTGCCAGCAGCTTAGCGCTGGGAGAGGCCTACCCAGATACGCAGTATTTT. V usage is TRBV7-3 and J usage is TRBJ2-3, with D possibly being TRBD2 (5 bases). This CDR3 is 17 amino acids long. Between the trimmed V and J ends, which lost 2 bases and 4 bases, there was a span of 19 bases. In germline, CDR1 is SGHTA, CDR2 FQGTGA. The full variable domain, its missing parts supplied by reference TRBV7-3 and TRBJ2-3, is GAGVSQTPSNKVTEKGKYVELRCDPISGHTALYWYRQSLGQGPEFLIYFQGTGAADDSGLPNDRFFAVRPEGSVSTLKIQRTERGDSAVYLCASSLALGEAYPDTQYFGPGTRLTVL.

The chain has TRBV28 and TRBJ2-7; TRBD2 matches at 10 bases. The ends lost 3 bases at V and 4 bases at J; junction bases unmatched: 3. The V gene's germline CDR1 is MDHEN and CDR2 SYDVKM. This CDR3 has 14 residues. Here the CDR3 DNA reads TGTGCCAGCAGTTTTGGACTAGCGGTTTACGAGCAGTACTTC. Amino acid sequence: CASSFGLAVYEQYF.

This chain links TRBV4-2 with TRBJ2-3; 11 nucleotides align to TRBD2. Per the germline V gene, CDR1 is LGHNA and CDR2 is YNFKEQ. Trimming took 1 base from V and 6 from J; bases not matched to a gene: 6. The length of the CDR3 is 16 residues. The CDR3 spells CASSQVAGGPGDTQYF. In nucleotides, the CDR3 is TGTGCCAGCAGCCAAGTAGCGGGAGGGCCCGGGGATACGCAGTATTTT.

This rearrangement joins TRBV9 to TRBJ2-3; D may be TRBD2 (6 bases). CDR3 length equals 16 residues. Germline V gene lookup returns CDR1 SGDLS and CDR2 YYNGEE. V was pared by 0 bases and J by 2 bases, with 13 bases between. The CDR3 sequence: CASSVARDSITDTQYF. The CDR3 nucleotides are TGTGCCAGCAGCGTAGCCCGGGACTCTATCACAGATACGCAGTATTTT.

This clone was seen a single time. The chain couples TRBV6-6 to TRBJ1-3, with D uncertain. Germline V gives CDR1 MNHNY, CDR2 SVGAGI (reference sequence). The CDR3 is 12 residues long. Trimming removed 6 bases from V and 8 bases from J, with 11 bases in between. CDR3 sequence: CASSHFRDTIYF. CDR3 sequence (DNA): TGTGCCAGCAGCCACTTTCGGGACACCATATATTTT.

This chain links TRBV7-9 with TRBJ1-6, with D perhaps TRBD1 (5 bases). Per germline, CDR1 SEHNR and CDR2 FQNEAQ (reference sequence). The length of the CDR3 is 12 residues. V gave up 5 bases and J gave up 9 bases, with 8 bases separating them. CDR3 sequence reads: CASSPGLSPLHF. The CDR3 coding sequence is TGTGCCAGCAGCCCGGGACTTTCACCCCTCCACTTT.

The chain couples TRBV2 to TRBJ2-1; the match to TRBD2 covers 11 bases. After removal of 7 bases from V and 4 bases from J, the junction contained 15 bases not matched to a gene. The CDR3 sequence is 18 residues long. CDR1 is SNHLY and CDR2 is FYNNEI in the germline V gene. The CDR3 coding sequence is TGTGCCAGCACCCAAAAAGGGGCTAGCGGGAGGTTATACAATGAGCAGTTCTTC. This encodes CASTQKGASGRLYNEQFF.

The chain is built from TRBV28 and TRBJ1-2; 10 bases map to TRBD1. The germline CDR1 and CDR2 sequences are MDHEN and SYDVKM. V lost 1 base to trimming and J lost 2 bases; unmatched junction nucleotides: 1. The CDR3 length is 15 residues. The CDR3 here is CASSLLGQGNYGYTF. The CDR3 bases are TGTGCCAGCAGTTTATTGGGACAGGGGAACTATGGCTACACCTTC.

This clone was recorded only once. The chain employs TRBV5-4 and TRBJ2-5; TRBD1 matches at 7 bases. The V and J ends lost 4 bases and 6 bases, in that order; junction bases with no gene match: 6. The CDR3 has 13 residues. From germline, CDR1 is SGHNT and CDR2 YYREEE (reference sequence). The CDR3 DNA is TGTGCCAGCAGCCCACAGGGGTGGCAGACCCAGTACTTC. Amino acids: CASSPQGWQTQYF.

This clone has just one count. V usage is TRBV7-2 and J usage is TRBJ1-3, with D possibly being TRBD1 (5 bases). Germline assignment: CDR1 SGHTA and CDR2 FQGNSA. Trimming took off 2 bases at V and 2 bases at J, with 13 bases between the two ends. The CDR3 runs 16 residues. Here the CDR3 reads CASSLSGGTTGNTIYF. The CDR3 region has the DNA TGTGCCAGCAGCTTATCTGGGGGGACGACTGGAAACACCATATATTTT.

The rearrangement uses TRBV6-1 and TRBJ2-1, with TRBD1 identical over 9 bases. J lost 9 bases, V lost 3 bases, and 12 bases had no gene match. Germline assignment: CDR1 MNHNS and CDR2 SASEGT. The CDR3 is 16 amino acids. CDR3 region: CASSDPGTGLNAEQFF. The CDR3, as DNA: TGTGCCAGCAGTGACCCCGGGACAGGGTTGAATGCTGAGCAGTTCTTC.

The genes are TRBV7-9 and TRBJ1-4, with no clear D. Trimming stripped 5 bases from V and 2 bases from J, with 9 bases between. This CDR3 contains 14 residues. The germline gives CDR1 SEHNR, CDR2 FQNEAQ (reference sequence). The CDR3 region is CASSPGATNEKLFF. The CDR3 DNA is TGTGCCAGCAGCCCCGGTGCGACTAATGAAAAACTGTTTTTT.

V gene TRBV19 combines with J gene TRBJ1-5, with no clear D. Between the trimmed V and J ends, which lost 0 bases and 3 bases, there was a span of 12 bases. The CDR3 contains 16 residues. Germline V lookup: CDR1 LNHDA, CDR2 SQIVND (reference sequence). The CDR3 coding sequence is TGTGCCAGTAGTATAGATCCTCCGGGAGTCAATCAGCCCCAGCATTTT. Its protein is CASSIDPPGVNQPQHF.

This chain joins TRBV6-6 and TRBJ2-7; tentative D call: TRBD2 (5 bases). Trimming removed 5 bases at V and 3 bases at J, with 17 bases between. Germline V gives CDR1 MNHNY, CDR2 SVGAGI (reference sequence). The CDR3 has 15 amino acids. CDR3 region: CASSRFSADYYEQYF. CDR3 DNA sequence: TGTGCCAGCAGTCGATTCTCGGCAGACTACTACGAGCAGTACTTC.

As regards this clone: One end of the junction does not line up with germline, which may come from a read error. The chain combines TRBV12-3 or TRBV12-4 with TRBJ1-2; D is unclear. The CDR3 has 10 amino acids. The CDR3 sequence is CASSLGSLYF. The CDR3 nucleotides read TGTGCCAGCAGTTTGGGGAGCCTTTACTTC.

The chain links TRBV19 to TRBJ2-2, with 12 bases aligning to TRBD1. Germline V lookup: CDR1 LNHDA, CDR2 SQIVND (reference sequence). The CDR3 loop spans 16 amino acids. The V segment lost 4 bases and the J segment 5 bases; nucleotides outside the gene matches: 5. For the CDR3, the DNA is TGTGCCAGTAGTAGCGGGACAGGGGGCCGGACCGGGGAGCTGTTTTTT. Translation: CASSSGTGGRTGELFF.

The V and J genes are TRBV24-1 and TRBJ2-3; D may be TRBD2 (7 bases). The germline V and J ends were trimmed by 0 bases and 2 bases, with 14 bases remaining between them. This CDR3 comprises 17 residues. Germline lookup yields CDR1 KGHDR and CDR2 SFDVKD. For the CDR3, the DNA is TGTGCCACCAGTGATTTGTGGGGGGGGGCCGACACAGATACGCAGTATTTT. Protein sequence: CATSDLWGGADTDTQYF.

The chain carries TRBV19 and TRBJ1-2, with D unresolved. The germline V and J ends were trimmed by 7 bases and 6 bases, with 6 bases remaining between them. Germline V CDR1 and CDR2: LNHDA, SQIVND (reference sequence). CDR3 length: 10 amino acids. CDR3 sequence reads: CASKGDGYTF. The CDR3 region has the DNA TGTGCCAGTAAAGGAGATGGCTACACCTTC. Together with reference TRBV19 and TRBJ1-2, the CDR3 gives the full variable domain: DGGITQSPKYLFRKEGQNVTLSCEQNLNHDAMYWYRQDPGQGLRLIYYSQIVNDFQKGDIAEGYSVSREKKESFPLTVTSAQKNPTAFYLCASKGDGYTFGSGTRLTVV.